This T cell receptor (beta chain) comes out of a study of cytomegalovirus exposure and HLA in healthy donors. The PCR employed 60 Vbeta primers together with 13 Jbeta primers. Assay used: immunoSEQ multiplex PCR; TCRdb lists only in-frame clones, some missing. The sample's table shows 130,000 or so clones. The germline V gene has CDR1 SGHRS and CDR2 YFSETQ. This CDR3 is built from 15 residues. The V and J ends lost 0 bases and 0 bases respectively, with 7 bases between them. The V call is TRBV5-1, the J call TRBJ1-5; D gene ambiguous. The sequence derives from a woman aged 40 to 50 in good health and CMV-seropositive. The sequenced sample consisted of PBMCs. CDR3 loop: CASSLDGNSNQPQHF. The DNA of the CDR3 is TGCGCCAGCAGCTTGGATGGCAATAGCAATCAGCCCCAGCATTTT. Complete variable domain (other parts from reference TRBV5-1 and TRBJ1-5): KAGVTQTPRYLIKTRGQQVTLSCSPISGHRSVSWYQQTPGQGLQFLFEYFSETQRNKGNFPGRFSGRQFSNSRSEMNVSTLELGDSALYLCASSLDGNSNQPQHFGDGTRLSIL.